This TCR beta chain was obtained from a study of shared clonotypes between healthy human individuals. Both subsets, CD45RA+ naive and CD45RA-negative memory, were split from the CD4+ cells. Study findings and constraints: Clonotypes not shared had lower generation probabilities than those common to all four donors.

TCRdb's table, derived via immunoSEQ multiplex PCR, lists solely in-frame clones and lacks some. The table lists about 1.1 million clones, 60% to 85% of them singletons. Turning to this clone: Its antigen is not identified.

The specimen sequenced was memory CD4+ T cells from PBMCs. This sample's subset: CD45RA-negative fraction. This clonotype was obtained from a young man in good health. Some clones in this sample may be carry-over from other donors' samples.

CDR3 bases: TGTGCCAGCACCCGACGGGAGGATGGAAACACCATATATTTT. Amino acids: CASTRREDGNTIYF. The rearrangement joins TRBV2 to TRBJ1-3; D gene unclear. The CDR3 is made up of 14 amino acids. Germline V gives CDR1 SNHLY, CDR2 FYNNEI. V was cut by 7 bases and J by 3 bases, with 13 bases left in between.